This TCR beta chain was recovered during a study of blood T cells in healthy people across ages. Study overall: When template switching was applied, about one barcoded beta molecule was captured per two T cells.

The germline CDR1 and CDR2 sequences are SGHRS and YFSETQ. J lost 2 bases, V lost 5 bases, and 11 bases had no gene match. The CDR3 extends over 16 amino acids. Primers used in a second PCR of about 7 to 12 cycles were a sample-barcoded 5' primer and a J-beta primer mix. TCRdb reprocessed the 5' RACE reads via MiXCR and lists one record per CDR3 protein. The sample lists about 1.8 million distinct CDR3 sequences, around 48% occurring once. Sequenced: blood. This chain connects TRBV5-1 to TRBJ2-3; 7 nucleotides align to TRBD2. This sequence originates from a woman aged 35 to 49 in good health. CDR3 region: CASRRQRGTNTDTQYF. As DNA, the CDR3 is TGCGCCAGCAGACGACAGCGGGGCACCAACACAGATACGCAGTATTTT.